This T cell receptor (beta chain) was sequenced during a study of T cells in Graves' hyperthyroidism and ophthalmopathy. There are many counts of this clonotype. Amplification targeted TCR beta CDR3 regions from RNA transcripts. The study used the HTBI primer set for a first-round RT-PCR of the TCR CDR3. Each CDR3 protein gets one entry after TCRdb re-called the multiplex PCR reads with MiXCR. The sample shows 250,000 or so distinct CDR3 sequences, 13% to 15% of them seen only once. CDR3 length equals 14 residues. The V end was cut by 0 bases, the J end by 5 bases, with 10 bases between. The germline gives CDR1 LGHDT, CDR2 YNNKEL (reference sequence).

The sample taken for sequencing was blood. This receptor was obtained from a woman between 50 and 59 years old with Graves' hyperthyroidism that later progressed to Graves' ophthalmopathy. V gene TRBV3-1 combines with J gene TRBJ1-1; D remains unclear. The CDR3 is CASSQDSETTEAFF. As DNA, the CDR3 is TGTGCCAGCAGCCAAGATTCAGAAACAACTGAAGCTTTCTTT.